One and the same sample provided the 21 T cell receptor beta chains below, sequenced in a study of tissue T cells after allogeneic stem cell transplantation. Time point in this sample: mouse harvest day 7 after allogeneic transplant. Each mouse received 10^7 T-cell-depleted marrow cells plus 10^6 splenic CD5+ T cells by tail vein. Generated by immunoSEQ multiplex PCR, the TCRdb table keeps only in-frame clones and is missing some. The sample has several thousand clones; roughly half are singletons. The sample consisted of gut tissue. The receptors derive from a female BALB/c mouse given C57BL/6 T cells with graft-versus-host disease after an allogeneic hematopoietic cell transplant.

Remarks on this clone: Genes and germline are mouse. The CDR3 is cut off 1 residue early in the read; its end comes from the germline J gene. J is TRBJ1-3 and V is TRBV1, with a tentative D call TRBD1 (5 bases). This CDR3 comprises 14 residues. Deletions cut 3 bases from V and 2 bases from J, with 8 bases between. CDR1 and CDR2 from the germline V gene are NSQYPW and LRSPGD (reference sequence). The CDR3 bases that were read are TGCACCTGCAGTGCGGGGGGAGCTGGAAATACGCTCTAT. This codes for CTCSAGGAGNTLY. The complete CDR3 protein is CTCSAGGAGNTLYF.

On this clone: The listed genes are named as in mouse. The read ends 1 residue shy of where the CDR3 ends; the end is completed using the germline J gene. V and J are TRBV16 and TRBJ2-1, with D perhaps matching TRBD1 or TRBD2 (6 bases each). Germline CDR1 SGHSA, CDR2 FRNQAP. Trimming took off 1 base at V and 6 bases at J, with 7 bases between the two ends. This CDR3 spans 13 amino acids. The sequenced CDR3 bases are TGTGCAAGCAGCTTAGGGGGGCTTGCTGAGCAGTTC. Translation gives CASSLGGLAEQF. The complete CDR3 reads CASSLGGLAEQFF.

With respect to this clone: Genes here carry mouse names. The CDR3 end lies 1 residue beyond the end of the read and is filled in from the germline J gene. The chain is built from TRBV15 and TRBJ1-1; D is perhaps TRBD1 (6 bases). Germline lookup yields CDR1 SGHND and CDR2 FRSKSL. The V end lost 1 base, the J end lost 2 bases, and 8 bases lay between the germline ends. CDR3 length: 14 amino acids. Incomplete CDR3 DNA: TGTGCCAGCAGTTTAGGGGGGCGCAACACAGAAGTCTTC. Protein sequence: CASSLGGRNTEVF. The whole CDR3 reads CASSLGGRNTEVFF.

As concerns this clone: Gene and germline names: mouse. The read ends 1 residue shy of where the CDR3 ends; the end is completed using the germline J gene. The J gene is TRBJ2-2, the V gene TRBV19; the D call may be TRBD1 or TRBD2 (5 bases each). Looked up from germline, CDR1 is FNHDT and CDR2 is SITEND (reference sequence). The CDR3 sequence is 14 residues long. The V end was cut by 3 bases, the J end by 4 bases, with 10 bases between. The chain's CDR3 is CASSKDGGTGQLYF. The covered CDR3 bases are TGTGCCAGCAGTAAGGACGGGGGCACCGGGCAGCTCTAC.

About this clone itself: Any gene name here is a mouse gene name. The CDR3 end lies 1 residue beyond the end of the read and is filled in from the germline J gene. The chain links TRBV14 to TRBJ2-2; tentatively, D is TRBD1 (6 bases). Per germline, CDR1 SGHDT and CDR2 FRDEAV. The germline V and J ends were trimmed by 1 base and 3 bases, with 10 bases remaining between them. The CDR3 loop spans 15 amino acids. The DNA read from the CDR3 is TGTGCCAGCAGTTTCGGCAGGGGTGACACCGGGCAGCTCTAC. This translates into CASSFGRGDTGQLY. The full CDR3 reads CASSFGRGDTGQLYF.

The sample holds a few counts of this clone. Mouse germline and gene names are used. The sequence runs out 1 residue before the end of the CDR3; the remainder is reconstructed from the germline J gene. This chain joins TRBV3 and TRBJ1-1; D unresolved. Germline V lookup: CDR1 SNHLY, CDR2 FYNGKV (reference sequence). Trimming took off 1 base at V and 1 base at J, with 10 bases between the two ends. The CDR3 has 15 residues. The CDR3 sequence: CASSLGREGNTEVFF. CDR3 DNA (partial): TGTGCCAGCAGCTTAGGACGGGAGGGAAACACAGAAGTCTTC.

This clone was observed a handful of times. Each gene name is a mouse one. The CDR3 end is not reached by the read, which stops 1 residue before it; the germline J gene fills it in. This chain connects TRBV14 to TRBJ2-3, with a tentative D call TRBD1 (6 bases). V was shortened by 1 base and J by 1 base, with 10 bases between the two germline ends. Germline CDR1 and CDR2: SGHDT and FRDEAV. There are 15 residues in the CDR3. The DNA read from the CDR3 is TGTGCCAGCAGTTTCAGGCCAGGGGGTGCAGAAACGCTGTAT. It encodes CASSFRPGGAETLY. The full CDR3 is CASSFRPGGAETLYF.

With regard to this clone: These gene names are mouse names. CDR3 bases read: TGTGCCAGCAGCCCGGACAGGGGGTACACCTTGTAC. Translated: CASSPDRGYTLY. The whole CDR3 protein is CASSPDRGYTLYF. The chain has TRBV14 and TRBJ2-4; 10 bases line up with TRBD1. Read coverage stops 1 residue before the CDR3 terminus; the germline J gene supplies the remainder. Germline V gives CDR1 SGHDT, CDR2 FRDEAV. CDR3 size: 13 residues. The V segment lost 5 bases and the J segment 7 bases; nucleotides outside the gene matches: 4.

A remark on this clone: Mouse names are used for the genes. The read terminates 1 residue before the CDR3 end, so the remaining end is supplied by the germline J gene. The rearrangement uses TRBV5 and TRBJ1-4, with TRBD1 matching 8 bases. The CDR3 covers 16 residues. CDR1 LGHNA and CDR2 YNLKQL come from the germline V gene (reference sequence). V dropped 0 bases and J dropped 3; count of bases not matched to a gene: 3. This CDR3 is CASSQDKTGANERLFF. Partial CDR3 DNA: TGTGCCAGCAGCCAAGATAAGACAGGGGCCAACGAAAGATTATTT.

As regards this clone: Germline and genes here are mouse. The sequenced fragment ends 1 residue before the CDR3 boundary, so the rest is inferred from the germline J gene. The genes are TRBV24 and TRBJ1-1; a weak D match, TRBD1 (6 bases). CDR1 is KGHTA, CDR2 FRNEEI, per germline. Trimming removed 3 bases from V and 2 bases from J, with 13 bases in between. There are 15 residues in the CDR3. The DNA read from the CDR3 is TGTGCCAGCAGTCTCAGGGGCGAGGGCAACACAGAAGTCTTC. It yields the protein CASSLRGEGNTEVF. The complete CDR3 reads CASSLRGEGNTEVFF.

This clone is labeled as medium-sized (0.01 to 0.1%). Mouse gene names and germline throughout. The sequence runs out 1 residue before the end of the CDR3; the remainder is reconstructed from the germline J gene. V gene TRBV3 combines with J gene TRBJ1-3; D is possibly TRBD1 (5 bases). Looked up from germline, CDR1 is SNHLY and CDR2 is FYNGKV (reference sequence). The V end lost 4 bases, the J end lost 0 bases, and 13 bases lay between the germline ends. The CDR3 covers 16 residues. The sequenced part of the CDR3 DNA is TGTGCCAGCAGCTGGGACGGTGCCTTTTCTGGAAATACGCTCTAT. The encoded protein is CASSWDGAFSGNTLY. The CDR3 in full is CASSWDGAFSGNTLYF.

This clone was detected only once. Gene and germline names: mouse. CDR3 residues: CASSPRISQNTLYF. The sequenced part of the CDR3 DNA is TGTGCCAGCAGTCCCAGAATTAGTCAAAACACCTTGTAC. The genes are TRBV26 and TRBJ2-4; D is unclear. The read terminates 1 residue before the CDR3 end, so the remaining end is supplied by the germline J gene. The CDR3 length is 14 residues. V gave up 4 bases and J gave up 0 bases, with 8 bases separating them. The germline gives CDR1 KGHPV, CDR2 FQNQEV (reference sequence).

In its sample, this clone is medium-sized. The gene symbols are mouse symbols. The CDR3 sequence is CASRTTGSGNTLYF. CDR3 bases read: TGTGCCAGCAGAACGACAGGTTCTGGAAATACGCTCTAT. The chain couples TRBV26 to TRBJ1-3, with a weak D call TRBD1 (6 bases). The sequenced fragment ends 1 residue before the CDR3 boundary, so the rest is inferred from the germline J gene. V was trimmed by 6 bases and J by 0 bases, leaving 9 bases between them. This CDR3 spans 14 amino acids. Looked up from germline, CDR1 is KGHPV and CDR2 is FQNQEV (reference sequence).

This clone was observed a single time. Gene names and germline refer to mouse. The CDR3 end is not reached by the read, which stops 1 residue before it; the germline J gene fills it in. This chain links TRBV12-1 with TRBJ2-5, with 7 positions matching TRBD2. V shed 0 bases and J 5 bases; nucleotides not matched to a gene: 4. Germline V lookup: CDR1 SGHSN, CDR2 HYEKVE. This CDR3 region has 14 residues. The CDR3 here is CASSLERGGDTQYF. Incomplete CDR3 DNA: TGTGCCAGCTCTCTCGAGCGGGGGGGAGACACCCAGTAC.

This clone has a handful of counts. Gene names and germline refer to mouse. The read ends 1 residue before the CDR3 terminus; that terminus is restored from the germline J gene. The gene calls are TRBV1 and TRBJ1-4; 7 bases are shared with TRBD1. The CDR3 extends over 15 amino acids. Germline-derived CDR1 and CDR2 are NSQYPW and LRSPGD (reference sequence). The V gene end was trimmed by 6 bases and the J gene end by 2 bases; junction bases not matched to a gene: 6. CDR3 region: CTCSVGDSSNERLFF. The CDR3 bases that were read are TGCACCTGCAGCGTCGGGGACAGCTCCAACGAAAGATTATTT.

On this clone itself: Germline and genes here are mouse. Read sequence stops 1 residue before the CDR3 end, and the germline J gene provides the missing end. This chain links TRBV23 with TRBJ1-1; the table assigns TRBD1, which was not confirmed against the DNA. This CDR3 is 15 amino acids long. Germline values: CDR1 KGHTA, CDR2 FQNQQP. Partial CDR3 DNA: TGCTCCAGCAGTCAATCGATTGCAGCAAACACAGAAGTCTTC. This codes for CSSSQSIAANTEVF. The whole CDR3 sequence is CSSSQSIAANTEVFF.

This clone was seen once. The listed genes are named as in mouse. The CDR3 goes on 1 residue after the read ends, and that part is filled in from the germline J gene. The gene calls are TRBV26 and TRBJ2-3; the match to TRBD2 covers 8 bases. Germline V lookup: CDR1 KGHPV, CDR2 FQNQEV (reference sequence). V was pared by 3 bases and J by 1 base, with 0 bases of the junction left unmatched. This CDR3 is 14 amino acids long. CDR3 DNA, as far as it was read: TGTGCCAGCAGTCTTGGGGGGGGTGCAGAAACGCTGTAT. Protein product: CASSLGGGAETLY. In full, the CDR3 is CASSLGGGAETLYF.

This clone was seen more than once but under ten times. Mouse gene names apply. The read ends 1 residue shy of where the CDR3 ends; the end is completed using the germline J gene. The chain has TRBV14 and TRBJ2-2; TRBD2 is a possible D gene (6 bases). This CDR3 has 17 amino acids. Germline CDR1 and CDR2: SGHDT and FRDEAV. V was pared by 5 bases and J by 0 bases, with 17 bases between. Partial CDR3 DNA: TGTGCCAGCAGCCCAGGGACTACCCTCTCAAACACCGGGCAGCTCTAC. Its protein is CASSPGTTLSNTGQLY. The complete CDR3 reads CASSPGTTLSNTGQLYF.

This clone was detected only once. The genes and germline here are from mouse. The read ends 1 residue shy of where the CDR3 ends; the end is completed using the germline J gene. J is TRBJ2-3 and V is TRBV30; 8 nucleotides align to TRBD1. V shed 6 bases and J 1 base; nucleotides not matched to a gene: 9. Germline CDR1 is SQVVS and CDR2 is ANEGSEA. The CDR3 loop spans 15 amino acids. The chain's CDR3 is CSSWTGREGAETLYF. CDR3 bases read: TGTAGTTCGTGGACAGGGAGAGAAGGTGCAGAAACGCTGTAT. Variable domain in full (rest from reference TRBV30 and TRBJ2-3): SVLLYQKPNRDICQSGTSLKIQCVADSQVVSMFWYQQFQEQSLMLMATANEGSEATYESGFTKDKFPISRPNLTFSTLTVNNARPGDSSIYFCSSWTGREGAETLYFGSGTRLTVL.

For this clone: Gene labels here are mouse ones. The read terminates 1 residue before the CDR3 end, so the remaining end is supplied by the germline J gene. The genes are TRBV3 and TRBJ1-4; D uncertain. The V gene lost 2 bases and the J gene lost 0 bases, with 4 bases spanning the gap. Germline V lookup: CDR1 SNHLY, CDR2 FYNGKV (reference sequence). This CDR3 comprises 14 residues. The covered CDR3 bases are TGTGCCAGCAGCTTACAATTTTCCAACGAAAGATTATTT. Encoded protein: CASSLQFSNERLF. The entire CDR3 reads CASSLQFSNERLFF.

This clone was counted a few times. Germline and genes: mouse. Read coverage stops 1 residue before the CDR3 terminus; the germline J gene supplies the remainder. V gene TRBV22 combines with J gene TRBJ2-5; no DNA check was done on the table's D call, TRBD2. TRBV22 constitutes a pseudogene. The CDR3 extends over 15 amino acids. The CDR3 here is CASSGTGGCQDTQYF. Partial CDR3 DNA: TGTGCCAGCAGTGGGACTGGGGGTTGCCAAGACACCCAGTAC.